The 18 T cell receptor beta chains in this list originate from one sample, sequenced in a study of shared clonotypes between healthy human individuals. Generated by immunoSEQ multiplex PCR, the TCRdb table keeps only in-frame clones and is missing some. In the table there are about half a million clones, 70% to 80% of which are singletons. Material: PBMCs. Source of these receptors: a woman aged 40 to 50 in good health. Some clones in this sample may be carry-over from other donors' samples.

This rearrangement joins TRBV7-2 to TRBJ1-2; D call uncertain. Germline V gives CDR1 SGHTA, CDR2 FQGNSA. The CDR3 length is 14 residues. The germline V and J ends were trimmed by 0 bases and 7 bases, with 12 bases remaining between them. The CDR3 region has the DNA TGTGCCAGCAGCTTAGCGGAGGGTGAGATTGGCTACACCTTC. This encodes CASSLAEGEIGYTF.

J is TRBJ2-3 and V is TRBV6-1, with unresolved D. The CDR3 length is 15 residues. Germline V gene data show CDR1 as MNHNS and CDR2 as SASEGT. V lost 3 bases and J 2 bases, leaving 12 bases between the germline ends. The CDR3 protein is CASSDLLDPTDTQYF. In DNA, the CDR3 is TGTGCCAGCAGTGACCTCCTGGACCCCACAGATACGCAGTATTTT.

This clone was observed a few times. This chain uses TRBV19 with TRBJ2-2, with a weak D call TRBD1 (6 bases). This CDR3 region has 12 residues. Trimming stripped 6 bases from V and 9 bases from J, with 11 bases between. Per germline, CDR1 LNHDA and CDR2 SQIVND (reference sequence). DNA for the CDR3: TGTGCCAGTAGACAGGGTAGCCGGGAGCTGTTTTTT. It codes for CASRQGSRELFF.

This rearrangement joins TRBV2 to TRBJ2-6; maybe TRBD2 (5 bases). This CDR3 region has 15 residues. CDR1 and CDR2 (germline): SNHLY, FYNNEI. The V end was cut by 5 bases, the J end by 0 bases, with 8 bases between. This CDR3 is CASSRGHSGANVLTF. CDR3 bases: TGTGCCAGCAGTCGAGGGCACTCTGGGGCCAACGTCCTGACTTTC.

CDR3 residues: CASSLDRDPYNEQFF. The DNA for the CDR3 is TGTGCCAGTAGTCTGGACAGGGACCCTTACAATGAGCAGTTCTTC. The V and J genes are TRBV19 and TRBJ2-1; 8 bases agree with TRBD1. The CDR3 loop spans 15 amino acids. The germline V gene has CDR1 LNHDA and CDR2 SQIVND (reference sequence). V shed 5 bases, J shed 4 bases, and the junction held 7 bases outside the gene matches.

The chain joins TRBV29-1 to TRBJ2-2; D is undetermined. The CDR3 sequence is 12 residues long. CDR1 is SQVTM, CDR2 ANQGSEA, per germline. V was shortened by 8 bases and J by 0 bases, with 7 bases between the two germline ends. CDR3 nucleotide sequence: TGCAGCTCCTTAACGAACACCGGGGAGCTGTTTTTT. Translated: CSSLTNTGELFF.

CDR3 sequence reads: CASLGVNEETQYF. The DNA of the CDR3 is TGTGCTAGTCTCGGGGTTAACGAAGAGACCCAGTACTTC. The rearrangement links TRBV12-5 to TRBJ2-5; tentatively, D is TRBD2 (5 bases). Trimming took 8 bases from V and 3 from J, leaving 13 bases between them. The V gene's germline CDR1 is LGHNT and CDR2 FRNRAP. The CDR3 contains 13 residues.

The chain combines TRBV10-3 with TRBJ1-1, with D maybe TRBD1 (5 bases). With 6 bases removed from V and 1 base from J, the gap between germline ends came to 15 bases. Germline V gene data show CDR1 as ENHRY and CDR2 as SYGVKD. The CDR3 runs to 15 residues. CDR3 residues: CAIRQSMGRNTEAFF. The CDR3 nucleotides are TGTGCCATCAGACAGTCGATGGGGCGGAACACTGAAGCTTTCTTT.

The chain combines TRBV2 with TRBJ2-1, with a possible D match to TRBD1 (6 bases). This CDR3 comprises 14 residues. Trimming removed 4 bases at V and 7 bases at J, with 14 bases between. Germline V gene data show CDR1 as SNHLY and CDR2 as FYNNEI. CDR3 DNA: TGTGCCAGCAGTGGAGGGCAGGGGCAAAATGAGCAGTTCTTC. Translation: CASSGGQGQNEQFF.

The V call is TRBV28, the J call TRBJ1-2; D is undetermined. The CDR3 totals 16 residues. Germline CDR1 and CDR2: MDHEN and SYDVKM. V was trimmed by 5 bases and J by 3 bases, leaving 19 bases between them. The CDR3 is CASSPRGGRLDYGYTF. The CDR3 DNA reads as TGTGCCAGCAGTCCCCGAGGAGGGAGGTTAGACTATGGCTACACCTTC.

The chain links TRBV6-5 to TRBJ2-4, with 9 bases identical to TRBD1. The CDR3 spans 16 residues. Germline V gives CDR1 MNHEY, CDR2 SVGAGI. V trimming: 0 bases; J trimming: 8 bases; junction bases outside the gene matches: 8. The CDR3: CASSYSTGGPADIQYF. CDR3 bases: TGTGCCAGCAGTTACTCCACAGGGGGCCCCGCGGACATTCAGTACTTC.

The chain recombines TRBV27 with TRBJ2-5, with TRBD1 identical over 9 bases. The CDR3 spans 17 residues. Germline-derived CDR1 and CDR2 are MNHEY and SMNVEV (reference sequence). Trimming cost V 6 bases and J 5 bases; bases outside gene matches: 16. For the CDR3, the DNA is TGTGCCAGCAGGAGCTCACAGGGGGCAGTGACGTGGGAGACCCAGTACTTC. Translated: CASRSSQGAVTWETQYF.

The chain links TRBV6-1 to TRBJ2-7; D gene unclear. Germline CDR1 is MNHNS and CDR2 is SASEGT. V shed 0 bases and J shed 7 bases, with 13 bases lying between them. The CDR3 has 14 residues. CDR3: CASSEAWDKGEQYF. The CDR3 DNA reads TGTGCCAGCAGTGAAGCATGGGATAAGGGAGAGCAGTACTTC.

The genes are TRBV4-2 and TRBJ2-1; D is unclear. The CDR3 extends over 16 amino acids. In germline, CDR1 is LGHNA, CDR2 YNFKEQ. V was trimmed by 2 bases and J by 4 bases, leaving 15 bases between them. CDR3 nucleotides: TGTGCCAGCAGCCAACCTCTAAGGAGCCCGTACAATGAGCAGTTCTTC. This translates into CASSQPLRSPYNEQFF.

This chain uses TRBV2 with TRBJ2-7; D not resolved. The CDR3 totals 12 residues. The germline gives CDR1 SNHLY, CDR2 FYNNEI. V was shortened by 3 bases and J by 7 bases, with 10 bases between the two germline ends. CDR3 loop: CASSEMRMEQYF. CDR3 DNA sequence: TGTGCCAGCAGTGAGATGAGAATGGAGCAGTACTTC.

A single count supports this clone. The CDR3 DNA reads as TGCGCCAGCAGCCAAGAGACTCTCTTTACAGATACGCAGTATTTT. It codes for CASSQETLFTDTQYF. This chain joins TRBV4-1 and TRBJ2-3; D is unclear. The CDR3 covers 15 residues. CDR1 is MGHRA and CDR2 is YSYEKL in the germline V gene. The V gene lost 0 bases and the J gene lost 3 bases, with 10 bases spanning the gap.

The genes are TRBV19 and TRBJ2-3; TRBD2 is a possible D gene (5 bases). The V end was cut by 6 bases, the J end by 5 bases, with 9 bases between. CDR3 length: 12 residues. Germline V gene lookup returns CDR1 LNHDA and CDR2 SQIVND (reference sequence). The CDR3 nucleotides are TGTGCCAGTAGCCCCCGGGGAGATACGCAGTATTTT. Translating it yields CASSPRGDTQYF.

The chain couples TRBV20-1 to TRBJ2-7; D remains ambiguous. Trimming pared 2 bases from V and 7 bases from J, leaving 9 bases between. Germline CDR1 DFQATT, CDR2 SNEGSKA (reference sequence). The CDR3 has 11 residues. The CDR3 coding sequence is TGCAGTGCTAGACATGTTAAGGAGCAGTACTTC. As protein: CSARHVKEQYF.